This TCR beta chain was observed in a study of T-cell memory formation after mild COVID-19. At the level of the study: TCR clusters showed largely donor specificity.

The germline gives CDR1 SGDLS, CDR2 YYNGEE. Trimming took 3 bases from V and 1 from J; bases not matched to a gene: 6. The CDR3 consists of 15 residues. cDNA libraries for TCR alpha and TCR beta, carrying sample barcodes and UMIs, came from 5'RACE with constant-segment primers. TCRdb reprocessed the 5' RACE reads via MiXCR and lists one record per CDR3 protein. This table holds more than 300,000 distinct CDR3 sequences, 14% found once. About this clonotype itself: Its specificity is unknown.

Study-wide points: The study found contracting CD4+ clones mainly in CM and EM and contracting CD8+ clones in EMRA. Clones that shrank (day 15 to 85) were balanced CD4/CD8, whereas later expanders leaned CD4+.

Sequencing was performed on PBMCs or a T cell subset sorted from them (not recorded which). V is TRBV9 and J is TRBJ1-1, with TRBD1 matching over 7 bases. The source of this sequence is a man younger than 30 who had mild COVID-19 (a few samples of this study predate the infection). Cell type and time point are not known. CDR3: CASSALGQPNTEAFF. In DNA form, the CDR3 reads TGTGCCAGCAGCGCCCTGGGACAGCCGAACACTGAAGCTTTCTTT.